The 20 T cell receptor beta chains below were found in one sample sequenced in a study of glioma-infiltrating T cells after dendritic cell vaccination. Using immunoSEQ multiplex PCR, the repertoire was profiled, and TCRdb retains in-frame clones only, with some absent. The data contain over 55,000 clones, about 86% of them seen just once; the ten biggest clones take up more than 15%. Time point meaning: after dendritic cell vaccination, including at tumor progression/relapse. Sequencing was performed on blood, taken after dendritic cell vaccination. The receptors were sampled from a human donor with glioblastoma.

This clone was counted a single time. V gene TRBV11-1 combines with J gene TRBJ2-7; D gene ambiguous. Germline CDR1 and CDR2: SGHAT and FQDESV (reference sequence). The V end was cut by 1 base, the J end by 6 bases, with 4 bases between. CDR3 size: 11 residues. As DNA, the CDR3 is TGTGCCAGCAGCTTAGTCGGCGAGCAGTACTTC. It translates to CASSLVGEQYF. Full variable domain (remainder filled in from reference TRBV11-1 and TRBJ2-7): EAEVAQSPRYKITEKSQAVAFWCDPISGHATLYWYRQILGQGPELLVQFQDESVVDDSQLPKDRFSAERLKGVDSTLKIQPAELGDSAMYLCASSLVGEQYFGPGTRLTVT.

The rearrangement joins TRBV6-6 to TRBJ2-7; 7 nucleotides align to TRBD1. This CDR3 has 12 residues. V lost 6 bases to trimming and J lost 2 bases; unmatched junction nucleotides: 1. Germline V gene lookup returns CDR1 MNHNY and CDR2 SVGAGI (reference sequence). The CDR3 DNA follows: TGTGCCAGCAGACAGGGGACCTACGAGCAGTACTTC. Protein product: CASRQGTYEQYF.

The rearrangement links TRBV5-8 to TRBJ2-7, with unresolved D. Trimming pared 0 bases from V and 0 bases from J, leaving 4 bases between. The CDR3 is made up of 13 amino acids. Germline V gene data show CDR1 as SGHTS and CDR2 as YDEGEE. CDR3 loop: CASSLAGSYEQYF. CDR3 sequence (DNA): TGTGCCAGCAGCTTGGCCGGCTCCTACGAGCAGTACTTC. Using reference TRBV5-8 and TRBJ2-7 for the parts outside the CDR3, the full variable domain is EAGVTQSPTHLIKTRGQQATLRCSPISGHTSVYWYQQALGLGLQFLLWYDEGEERNRGNFPPRFSGRQFPNYSSELNVNALELEDSALYLCASSLAGSYEQYFGPGTRLTVT.

This sequence joins TRBV5-1 and TRBJ2-5; maybe TRBD2 (6 bases). This CDR3 contains 16 residues. Trimming took 3 bases from V and 5 from J, leaving 20 bases between them. Germline V CDR1 and CDR2: SGHRS, YFSETQ. CDR3 sequence: CASSSAEGNVVETQYF. The CDR3 DNA reads TGCGCCAGCAGCTCGGCGGAGGGGAATGTGGTCGAGACCCAGTACTTC.

The V call is TRBV19, the J call TRBJ2-3; 12 nucleotides agree with TRBD2. This CDR3 spans 16 amino acids. After removal of 3 bases from V and 1 base from J, the junction contained 2 bases not matched to a gene. Germline CDR1 is LNHDA and CDR2 is SQIVND (reference sequence). The CDR3 region is CASSMASGGGTDTQYF. The CDR3 nucleotides read TGTGCCAGTAGTATGGCTAGCGGGGGGGGCACAGATACGCAGTATTTT.

The genes are TRBV7-8 and TRBJ1-1, with D possibly TRBD1 on 6 matching bases. V lost 5 bases and J lost 1, with 14 bases in between. This CDR3 comprises 15 residues. Germline V gene sequence: CDR1 SGHVS, CDR2 FQNEAQ. The CDR3 DNA is TGTGCCAGCAGCCGCGAAGGGGGACGGAACACTGAAGCTTTCTTT. Its translation: CASSREGGRNTEAFF.

The chain is built from TRBV7-9 and TRBJ1-1; no clear D gene. CDR3 length: 15 amino acids. The V end was cut by 1 base, the J end by 1 base, with 10 bases between. The V gene's germline CDR1 is SEHNR and CDR2 FQNEAQ (reference sequence). CDR3 in amino acids: CASSLERGRNTEAFF. The CDR3 DNA reads as TGTGCCAGCAGCTTAGAGCGGGGAAGGAACACTGAAGCTTTCTTT. Full variable domain (missing parts from reference TRBV7-9 and TRBJ1-1): DTGVSQNPRHKITKRGQNVTFRCDPISEHNRLYWYRQTLGQGPEFLTYFQNEAQLEKSRLLSDRFSAERPKGSFSTLEIQRTEQGDSAMYLCASSLERGRNTEAFFGQGTRLTVV.

The genes are TRBV19 and TRBJ2-2; 9 positions agree with TRBD2. Germline V CDR1 and CDR2: LNHDA, SQIVND (reference sequence). The V and J ends lost 11 bases and 3 bases, in that order; junction bases with no gene match: 7. The CDR3 is 14 amino acids. The CDR3 region has the DNA TGTGCCTGCCACGGGACTAGCTACACCGGGGAGCTGTTTTTT. It yields the protein CACHGTSYTGELFF.

The chain combines TRBV14 with TRBJ2-7; a weak D match, TRBD2 (5 bases). V was pared by 2 bases and J by 5 bases, with 10 bases between. This CDR3 has 13 residues. The germline CDR1 and CDR2 sequences are SGHDN and FVKESK. CDR3 nucleotides: TGTGCCAGCAGCCAAAGAGGGTTCAACGAGCAGTACTTC. Amino acids: CASSQRGFNEQYF.

The chain joins TRBV7-8 to TRBJ2-7; 11 bases align to TRBD2. The CDR3 has 15 amino acids. Germline trimming cut 5 bases from V and 5 bases from J; bases unmatched to any gene: 8. Germline V gene data show CDR1 as SGHVS and CDR2 as FQNEAQ. This CDR3 is CASSGTSGLINEQYF. CDR3 coding DNA: TGTGCCAGCAGCGGGACTAGCGGCCTTATAAACGAGCAGTACTTC.

The rearrangement joins TRBV2 to TRBJ2-6, with D uncertain. CDR3 length equals 15 residues. CDR1 is SNHLY, CDR2 FYNNEI, per germline. V lost 6 bases, J lost 0 bases, and 9 bases lay in between. The chain's CDR3 is CASRSVRSGANVLTF. CDR3 bases: TGTGCCAGCAGATCCGTTCGCTCTGGGGCCAACGTCCTGACTTTC.

The chain couples TRBV9 to TRBJ1-2, with D tentatively TRBD1 (5 bases). This CDR3 comprises 15 residues. V lost 0 bases, J lost 5 bases, and 14 bases lay in between. Per germline, CDR1 SGDLS and CDR2 YYNGEE. The CDR3, as DNA: TGTGCCAGCAGCGTAGATTGGGGACTAAATTATGGCTACACCTTC. Protein: CASSVDWGLNYGYTF.

The chain couples TRBV9 to TRBJ2-5, with TRBD2 identical over 8 bases. The CDR3 is made up of 15 amino acids. V gave up 0 bases and J gave up 1 base; unmatched junction bases: 2. Germline V gene data show CDR1 as SGDLS and CDR2 as YYNGEE. The CDR3 protein is CASSVGLALQETQYF. The CDR3 DNA reads TGTGCCAGCAGCGTAGGACTAGCGCTCCAAGAGACCCAGTACTTC.

The chain has TRBV2 and TRBJ1-5; D is perhaps TRBD1 (5 bases). CDR3 size: 15 residues. Germline assignment: CDR1 SNHLY and CDR2 FYNNEI. Trimming stripped 10 bases from V and 2 bases from J, with 18 bases between. The CDR3 DNA reads TGTGCCACCGCTAGAGACAGCCTCGGCAATCAGCCCCAGCATTTT. Protein product: CATARDSLGNQPQHF.

The chain couples TRBV5-1 to TRBJ1-1, with D possibly matching TRBD1 (6 bases). V was clipped by 2 bases and J by 3 bases, with 11 bases between them. CDR1 and CDR2 (germline): SGHRS, YFSETQ. This CDR3 is 14 amino acids long. CDR3 amino acids: CASSFSGVDTEAFF. The CDR3, as DNA: TGCGCCAGCAGCTTTTCAGGGGTGGACACTGAAGCTTTCTTT.

The chain carries TRBV4-2 and TRBJ1-3, with 8 bases identical to TRBD1. Germline-derived CDR1 and CDR2 are LGHNA and YNFKEQ. J gave up 0 bases and V 3 bases, and 16 bases lay outside the gene matches. The CDR3 consists of 20 residues. CDR3 in DNA: TGTGCCAGCAGCCACGTTGGCTTGGCCGGGACAGGCGACTCTGGAAACACCATATATTTT. It translates to CASSHVGLAGTGDSGNTIYF.

This chain's CDR3 is CASSPIGEGGGYGYTF. The CDR3 DNA reads TGTGCCAGCAGCCCCATAGGTGAAGGGGGCGGGTATGGCTACACCTTC. The genes are TRBV7-2 and TRBJ1-2; 7 bases fit TRBD1. This CDR3 has 16 amino acids. Looked up from germline, CDR1 is SGHTA and CDR2 is FQGNSA. V shed 5 bases and J 5 bases; nucleotides not matched to a gene: 14. Based on the CDR3 plus reference TRBV7-2 and TRBJ1-2, the full variable domain is GAGVSQSPSNKVTEKGKDVELRCDPISGHTALYWYRQSLGQGLEFLIYFQGNSAPDKSGLPSDRFSAERTGGSVSTLTIQRTQQEDSAVYLCASSPIGEGGGYGYTFGSGTRLTVV.

This clone was observed a single time. This rearrangement joins TRBV10-3 to TRBJ2-2, with 9 bases fitting TRBD1. The V gene's germline CDR1 is ENHRY and CDR2 SYGVKD. The CDR3 is 15 residues long. With 4 bases clipped from V and 6 bases from J, the junction kept 6 bases outside the gene matches. CDR3 DNA: TGTGCCATCAGTGCCTACAGGGGGCCCGCCGGGGAGCTGTTTTTT. Amino acid sequence: CAISAYRGPAGELFF.

This chain connects TRBV11-3 to TRBJ1-5; no definite D call. The germline gives CDR1 SGHNT, CDR2 YENEEA. V lost 0 bases, J lost 4 bases, and 4 bases lay in between. The CDR3 has 13 amino acids. The CDR3 loop is CASSLDLNQPQHF. The CDR3, as DNA: TGTGCCAGCAGCTTAGATCTTAATCAGCCCCAGCATTTT. The complete variable domain, with remaining parts taken from reference TRBV11-3 and TRBJ1-5, reads EAGVVQSPRYKIIEKKQPVAFWCNPISGHNTLYWYLQNLGQGPELLIRYENEEAVDDSQLPKDRFSAERLKGVDSTLKIQPAELGDSAVYLCASSLDLNQPQHFGDGTRLSIL.

J is TRBJ2-5 and V is TRBV5-4; D remains ambiguous. Germline V gene sequence: CDR1 SGHNT, CDR2 YYREEE (reference sequence). V shed 2 bases and J shed 5 bases, with 13 bases lying between them. The CDR3 runs to 14 residues. In DNA, the CDR3 is TGTGCCAGCAGCTTTGTTAATAGCTGGGAGACCCAGTACTTC. Translating it yields CASSFVNSWETQYF.